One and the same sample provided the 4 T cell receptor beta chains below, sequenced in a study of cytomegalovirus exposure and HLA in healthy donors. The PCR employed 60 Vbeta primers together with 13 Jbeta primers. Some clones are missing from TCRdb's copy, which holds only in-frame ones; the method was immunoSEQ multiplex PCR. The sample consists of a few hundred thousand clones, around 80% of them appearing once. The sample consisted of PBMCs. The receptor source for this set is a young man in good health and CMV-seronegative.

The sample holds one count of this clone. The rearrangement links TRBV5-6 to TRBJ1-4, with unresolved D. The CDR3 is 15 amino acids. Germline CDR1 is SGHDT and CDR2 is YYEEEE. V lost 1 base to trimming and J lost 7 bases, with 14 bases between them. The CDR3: CASSLSSRSSEKLFF. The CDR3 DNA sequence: TGTGCCAGCAGCTTGTCGTCTAGGTCAAGTGAAAAACTGTTTTTT.

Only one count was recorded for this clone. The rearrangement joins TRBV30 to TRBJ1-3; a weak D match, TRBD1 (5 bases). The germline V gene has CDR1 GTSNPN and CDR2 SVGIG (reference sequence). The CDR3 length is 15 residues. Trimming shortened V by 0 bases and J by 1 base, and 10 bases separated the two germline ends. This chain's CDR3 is CAWSVRQGSGNTIYF. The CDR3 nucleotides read TGTGCCTGGAGTGTACGTCAGGGATCTGGAAACACCATATATTTT.

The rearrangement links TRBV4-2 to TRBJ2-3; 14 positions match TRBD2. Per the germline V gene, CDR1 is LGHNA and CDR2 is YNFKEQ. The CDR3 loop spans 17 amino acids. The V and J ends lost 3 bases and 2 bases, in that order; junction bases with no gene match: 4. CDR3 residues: CASSHGLAGGFTDTQYF. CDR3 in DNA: TGTGCCAGCAGCCATGGACTAGCGGGGGGCTTCACAGATACGCAGTATTTT.

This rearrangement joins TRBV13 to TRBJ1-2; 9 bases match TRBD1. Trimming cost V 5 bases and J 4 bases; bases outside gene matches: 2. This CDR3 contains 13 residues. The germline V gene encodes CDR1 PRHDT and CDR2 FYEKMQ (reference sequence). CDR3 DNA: TGTGCCAGCAGCCCACAGGGGGCCTATGGCTACACCTTC. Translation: CASSPQGAYGYTF.